The 17 T cell receptor beta chains in this list originate from one sample, sequenced in a study of T-cell memory formation after mild COVID-19. TCRdb re-called the 5' RACE reads through MiXCR, storing one row per CDR3 protein. Of approximately 190,000 distinct CDR3 sequences in the sample, around 17% were seen once. The sequenced material came from PBMCs or a T cell subset sorted from them (not recorded which). These receptors all stem from an adult woman who had mild COVID-19 (a few samples of this study predate the infection). Cell type and time point are not known.

This clonotype was seen a handful of times. This rearrangement joins TRBV5-1 to TRBJ2-3, with 12 bases matching TRBD2. This CDR3 has 16 residues. V was clipped by 4 bases and J by 5 bases; unmatched bases: 8. Germline CDR1 reads SGHRS; CDR2 reads YFSETQ. CDR3 residues: CASSPGLAGTIDTQYF. The CDR3 DNA is TGCGCCAGCAGCCCAGGACTAGCGGGGACTATAGATACGCAGTATTTT. The full variable domain, with the rest looked up from reference TRBV5-1 and TRBJ2-3, is KAGVTQTPRYLIKTRGQQVTLSCSPISGHRSVSWYQQTPGQGLQFLFEYFSETQRNKGNFPGRFSGRQFSNSRSEMNVSTLELGDSALYLCASSPGLAGTIDTQYFGPGTRLTVL.

In this sample, this clonotype turned up a few times. The chain couples TRBV5-1 to TRBJ1-4; 7 positions agree with TRBD1. From germline, CDR1 is SGHRS and CDR2 YFSETQ. The V and J ends lost 1 base and 7 bases, in that order; junction bases with no gene match: 16. CDR3 length: 18 residues. CDR3 sequence reads: CASSLPQGQVPGGEKLFF. Here the CDR3 DNA reads TGCGCCAGCAGCTTGCCCCAAGGACAGGTCCCCGGTGGTGAAAAACTGTTTTTT.

V and J are TRBV24-1 and TRBJ1-1; 7 bases are a match to TRBD1. From germline, CDR1 is KGHDR and CDR2 SFDVKD. The CDR3 is made up of 15 amino acids. Trimming cost V 3 bases and J 8 bases; bases outside gene matches: 11. This CDR3 reads CATSDPLTGTVEAFF. CDR3 DNA: TGTGCCACCAGTGATCCCTTGACAGGGACAGTGGAAGCTTTCTTT.

This clonotype was counted ten times or more. The chain joins TRBV29-1 to TRBJ1-2; D might be TRBD1 (6 bases). CDR1 and CDR2 from the germline V gene are SQVTM and ANQGSEA. V was clipped by 6 bases and J by 0 bases, with 14 bases between them. The CDR3 contains 14 residues. Here the CDR3 DNA reads TGCAGCGTCACTGGACAGCTAGCTAACTATGGCTACACCTTC. It is translated as CSVTGQLANYGYTF.

Turning to this clonotype: At one of its ends the junction is not consistent with the germline gene, which may arise from a read error. The chain combines TRBV12-5 with TRBJ2-3; 9 positions match TRBD2. CDR3 length equals 19 residues. CDR1 and CDR2 (germline): LGHNT, FRNRAP. CDR3 region: CDSGRLNLAGPQGTDTQYF. The CDR3 DNA reads as TGTGATAGTGGCCGGCTAAACCTAGCGGGACCCCAGGGCACAGATACGCAGTATTTT. The variable domain in full, completed from reference TRBV12-5 and TRBJ2-3, reads DARVTQTPRHKVTEMGQEVTMRCQPILGHNTVFWYRQTMMQGLELLAYFRNRAPLDDSGMPKDRFSAEMPDATLATLKIQPSEPRDSAVYFCDSGRLNLAGPQGTDTQYFGPGTRLTVL.

This clonotype was recorded a few times. V usage is TRBV3-1 and J usage is TRBJ2-1, with D hard to call. The V gene lost 4 bases and the J gene lost 7 bases, with 11 bases spanning the gap. The CDR3 is 13 amino acids. CDR1 LGHDT and CDR2 YNNKEL come from the germline V gene (reference sequence). Written as DNA, the CDR3 is TGTGCCAGCAGCCTCCGCGGCACAAATGAGCAGTTCTTC. As protein: CASSLRGTNEQFF.

The chain couples TRBV5-1 to TRBJ1-2; D is unresolved. Looked up from germline, CDR1 is SGHRS and CDR2 is YFSETQ. The CDR3 extends over 11 amino acids. V was trimmed by 3 bases and J by 6 bases, leaving 6 bases between them. The CDR3 sequence is CASSSSDGYTF. The DNA of the CDR3 is TGCGCCAGCAGCTCAAGTGATGGCTACACCTTC.

The chain employs TRBV20-1 and TRBJ2-7; either TRBD1 or TRBD2 may supply D (5 bases each). Trimming left V 7 bases short and J 3 bases short, with 22 bases between. The CDR3 totals 15 residues. The germline gives CDR1 DFQATT, CDR2 SNEGSKA (reference sequence). CDR3 in amino acids: CSVKSPGAKFYEQYF. CDR3 DNA sequence: TGCAGTGTAAAGAGTCCCGGGGCAAAGTTCTACGAGCAGTACTTC.

Only a few counts were recorded for this clonotype. Here the CDR3 DNA reads TGCGCCAGCAGCTTGGGACTAGCGGAGAGCACAGATACGCAGCATTTT. Its translation is CASSLGLAESTDTQHF. This sequence joins TRBV5-1 and TRBJ2-3; D not resolved. The J call may be wrong; the DNA end is better matched by TRBJ1-5. This CDR3 contains 16 residues. Germline CDR1 and CDR2: SGHRS and YFSETQ.

This clonotype has a count of ten or more. The V call is TRBV7-6, the J call TRBJ2-3; a possible D gene is TRBD1 (6 bases). The germline CDR1 and CDR2 sequences are SGHVS and FNYEAQ. CDR3 size: 19 residues. V was cut by 5 bases and J by 2 bases, with 26 bases left in between. In DNA, the CDR3 is TGTGCCAGCAGCCCATCCGTCCCGGGACACCCTTACCTCACAGATACGCAGTATTTT. Translation gives CASSPSVPGHPYLTDTQYF. The complete variable domain, with remaining parts taken from reference TRBV7-6 and TRBJ2-3, reads GAGVSQSPRYKVTKRGQDVALRCDPISGHVSLYWYRQALGQGPEFLTYFNYEAQQDKSGLPNDRFSAERPEGSISTLTIQRTEQRDSAMYRCASSPSVPGHPYLTDTQYFGPGTRLTVL.

This clonotype was seen a handful of times. The CDR3 loop reads CASSVGLNYGYTF. For the CDR3, the DNA is TGTGCCAGTAGTGTGGGGTTGAACTATGGCTACACCTTC. The rearrangement uses TRBV19 and TRBJ1-2, with D uncertain. This CDR3 is 13 amino acids long. Germline V lookup: CDR1 LNHDA, CDR2 SQIVND (reference sequence). Trimming took off 5 bases at V and 2 bases at J, with 9 bases between the two ends.

This rearrangement joins TRBV6-1 to TRBJ1-2, with D perhaps TRBD1 (6 bases). CDR1 and CDR2 from the germline V gene are MNHNS and SASEGT. The CDR3 covers 12 residues. The CDR3: CASLGGGYGYTF. In nucleotides, the CDR3 is TGTGCTTCCCTAGGGGGAGGCTATGGCTACACCTTC.

This clonotype appeared a few times. The chain combines TRBV5-1 with TRBJ2-3; no clear D. Germline CDR1 reads SGHRS; CDR2 reads YFSETQ. V was clipped by 4 bases and J by 4 bases, with 10 bases between them. This CDR3 spans 13 amino acids. CDR3 DNA: TGCGCCAGCAGCAAAGAAACCTCAGATACGCAGTATTTT. This encodes CASSKETSDTQYF.

The V call is TRBV7-6, the J call TRBJ2-2, with 9 bases aligning to TRBD1. The CDR3 totals 16 residues. The germline gives CDR1 SGHVS, CDR2 FNYEAQ. Trimming removed 5 bases from V and 7 bases from J; junction bases left unmatched: 11. The CDR3 coding sequence is TGTGCCAGCAGCCCCAGAAACAGGGGGCAGGTCGGGGAGCTGTTTTTT. Translated, it gives CASSPRNRGQVGELFF.

This rearrangement joins TRBV6-5 to TRBJ2-1; 7 bases line up with TRBD2. The V gene's germline CDR1 is MNHEY and CDR2 SVGAGI. J lost 4 bases, V lost 0 bases, and 6 bases had no gene match. The CDR3 runs 16 residues. CDR3 nucleotides: TGTGCCAGCAGTTACTCGAAAGCGGGGTCGTACAATGAGCAGTTCTTC. Translation: CASSYSKAGSYNEQFF.

The chain couples TRBV20-1 to TRBJ1-1; D not certain. This CDR3 is built from 12 residues. V lost 3 bases to trimming and J lost 7 bases, with 12 bases between them. Germline CDR1 reads DFQATT; CDR2 reads SNEGSKA (reference sequence). The CDR3 DNA reads as TGCAGTGCTAGTAGGATGGGGATTGAAGCTTTCTTT. It is translated as CSASRMGIEAFF.

This clonotype was counted between two and nine times. This chain joins TRBV12-3 or TRBV12-4 and TRBJ1-4, with 8 positions matching TRBD1. The CDR3 loop spans 13 amino acids. Trimming at V came to 5 bases and at J to 8 bases, leaving 4 bases not matched to a gene. CDR3 sequence: CASSENRGEKLFF. In DNA form, the CDR3 reads TGTGCCAGCAGTGAGAACAGGGGGGAAAAACTGTTTTTT.